The 19 T cell receptor beta chains given below trace back to one sample, sequenced in a study of regulatory T cells in long-lasting Graves disease. Through Arm-PCR of CDR3 regions and iRepertoire HTBI primers, TCR beta libraries were built. A single record per CDR3 protein comes from TCRdb applying MiXCR to the multiplex PCR reads. The sample includes fewer than 650,000 distinct CDR3 sequences, roughly 16% seen only once; the top ten take around 12%. Regarding time point: newly diagnosed GD, antithyroid drugs for less than 3 months. From PBMCs, RNA was extracted and then used to make the TCR library. The sample also formed part of further work on T cells in Graves' hyperthyroidism and ophthalmopathy.

Here the sequenced sample was peripheral blood mononuclear cells (PBMCs), taken at new diagnosis, from a patient treated with antithyroid drugs. These receptors all come from a man between 18 and 29 years old with Graves disease.

This clonotype was seen many times. The rearrangement joins TRBV11-3 to TRBJ2-1; a possible D gene is TRBD2 (7 bases). CDR3 length: 12 residues. Between the trimmed V and J ends, which lost 3 bases and 9 bases, there was a span of 9 bases. From germline, CDR1 is SGHNT and CDR2 YENEEA. The CDR3 coding sequence is TGTGCCAGCAGCTTTGGGGGGGCTGAGCAGTTCTTC. Protein: CASSFGGAEQFF.

The chain has TRBV4-1 and TRBJ2-7; the D gene is possibly TRBD2 (5 bases). Germline V gene lookup returns CDR1 MGHRA and CDR2 YSYEKL. The CDR3 is made up of 16 amino acids. The V gene lost 1 base and the J gene lost 0 bases, with 13 bases spanning the gap. Written as DNA, the CDR3 is TGCGCCAGCAGCCAAGGGGCAAGCGGAAACTCCTACGAGCAGTACTTC. Translating it yields CASSQGASGNSYEQYF.

Only a few counts were recorded for this clonotype. The chain is built from TRBV4-1 and TRBJ1-2; the D is unclear. V lost 0 bases and J lost 3, with 11 bases in between. CDR1 MGHRA and CDR2 YSYEKL come from the germline V gene. There are 15 residues in the CDR3. The CDR3 DNA follows: TGCGCCAGCAGCCAAGACCGGCCCCGGGACTATGGCTACACCTTC. The encoded protein is CASSQDRPRDYGYTF.

Many counts were recorded for this clonotype. The rearrangement uses TRBV13 and TRBJ1-2; tentative D call: TRBD1 (6 bases). Germline-derived CDR1 and CDR2 are PRHDT and FYEKMQ (reference sequence). V was shortened by 3 bases and J by 8 bases, with 10 bases between the two germline ends. The CDR3 extends over 12 amino acids. CDR3 sequence reads: CASSFRGRGYTF. For the CDR3, the DNA is TGTGCCAGCAGCTTTCGGGGGCGAGGCTACACCTTC.

This clonotype was detected ten times or more. The genes are TRBV12-3 or TRBV12-4 and TRBJ2-5, with 12 bases that match TRBD2. The junction had 7 bases not matched to a gene; V was cut back by 6 bases and J by 2 bases. The CDR3 totals 16 residues. The CDR3: CASSKFGLAGQETQYF. CDR3 in DNA: TGTGCCAGCAGCAAATTCGGACTAGCGGGGCAAGAGACCCAGTACTTC.

In its sample, this clonotype was seen a few times. The V call is TRBV5-1, the J call TRBJ2-1; D is perhaps TRBD2 (6 bases). CDR3 length: 13 amino acids. The germline gives CDR1 SGHRS, CDR2 YFSETQ. V shed 8 bases and J shed 8 bases, with 17 bases lying between them. CDR3 residues: CASTGTFIDEQFF. The CDR3 region has the DNA TGCGCCAGTACCGGGACTTTTATCGATGAGCAGTTCTTC.

This clonotype came up many times. The chain combines TRBV12-5 with TRBJ2-7; 8 nucleotides match TRBD2. The V gene end was trimmed by 6 bases and the J gene end by 6 bases; junction bases not matched to a gene: 7. This CDR3 comprises 13 residues. Per germline, CDR1 LGHNT and CDR2 FRNRAP. In DNA, the CDR3 is TGTGCTAGTGGACAGGGACTAGGAGGCGAGCAGTACTTC. Residues: CASGQGLGGEQYF.

The V gene is TRBV29-1, the J gene TRBJ2-7; D tentatively fits TRBD1 or TRBD2 (5 bases each). V gave up 6 bases and J gave up 3 bases, with 12 bases separating them. This CDR3 comprises 12 residues. Germline CDR1 and CDR2: SQVTM and ANQGSEA. CDR3 DNA: TGCAGCGTGACCGAGGGGCTCTACGAGCAGTACTTC. It specifies CSVTEGLYEQYF.

This clonotype came up many times. V gene TRBV7-2 combines with J gene TRBJ2-1; no clear D gene. Germline-derived CDR1 and CDR2 are SGHTA and FQGNSA. Trimming left V 5 bases short and J 4 bases short, with 9 bases between. The CDR3 loop spans 13 amino acids. The CDR3 here is CASSVSYYNEQFF. The CDR3 DNA is TGTGCCAGCAGCGTATCGTATTACAATGAGCAGTTCTTC.

This clonotype occurred many times. The V call is TRBV30, the J call TRBJ2-1; 9 bases align to TRBD2. The CDR3 spans 12 residues. Germline loops: CDR1 GTSNPN, CDR2 SVGIG (reference sequence). V trimming: 5 bases; J trimming: 13 bases; junction bases outside the gene matches: 9. Here the CDR3 reads CAWSTEGLAQFF. The CDR3 DNA is TGTGCCTGGTCCACAGAGGGACTAGCTCAGTTCTTC.

The genes are TRBV24-1 and TRBJ2-1, with 7 bases matching TRBD1. The CDR3 has 17 amino acids. Germline assignment: CDR1 KGHDR and CDR2 SFDVKD. V was pared by 3 bases and J by 5 bases, with 12 bases of the junction left unmatched. The CDR3 spells CATSDTAGGRKHNEQFF. CDR3 DNA: TGTGCCACCAGTGATACGGCAGGGGGAAGGAAACACAATGAGCAGTTCTTC.

This clonotype was picked up many times. The chain is built from TRBV20-1 and TRBJ2-1; 8 bases are a match to TRBD2. In germline, CDR1 is DFQATT, CDR2 SNEGSKA (reference sequence). V trimming: 7 bases; J trimming: 8 bases; junction bases outside the gene matches: 13. The CDR3 is 14 residues long. Here the CDR3 reads CSVFPGLGYDEQFF. The CDR3 DNA sequence: TGCAGTGTTTTTCCGGGACTAGGTTACGATGAGCAGTTCTTC.

Ten or more counts support this clonotype. The chain has TRBV6-2 or TRBV6-3 and TRBJ2-1; TRBD2 is a possible D gene (6 bases). Germline CDR1 is MNHEY and CDR2 is SVGEGT. CDR3 length equals 16 residues. The germline V and J ends were trimmed by 2 bases and 8 bases, with 19 bases remaining between them. The CDR3 DNA follows: TGTGCCAGCAGTTACATTCGACTAGTCGGGGAGTATGAGCAGTTCTTC. This sequence encodes CASSYIRLVGEYEQFF.

This clonotype has just a few counts. J is TRBJ1-1 and V is TRBV9, with D unclear. This CDR3 spans 14 amino acids. Trimming stripped 3 bases from V and 6 bases from J, with 15 bases between. The germline CDR1 and CDR2 sequences are SGDLS and YYNGEE. The CDR3 loop is CASSEDPQGSEAFF. DNA for the CDR3: TGTGCCAGCAGCGAGGACCCTCAAGGGTCTGAAGCTTTCTTT.

This clonotype occurred a few times. The chain has TRBV24-1 and TRBJ2-5, with unresolved D. Trimming removed 4 bases from V and 0 bases from J, with 11 bases in between. This CDR3 is 15 amino acids long. Germline values: CDR1 KGHDR, CDR2 SFDVKD. Here the CDR3 reads CATSDGRMNQETQYF. The CDR3 DNA reads as TGTGCCACCAGTGACGGGCGGATGAACCAAGAGACCCAGTACTTC.

In this sample, this clonotype turned up a few times. The chain links TRBV4-1 to TRBJ2-5; no clear D gene. This CDR3 is 14 amino acids long. V lost 2 bases and J lost 5, with 12 bases in between. Germline CDR1 and CDR2: MGHRA and YSYEKL. This chain's CDR3 is CASSQLTPPETQYF. The CDR3 DNA reads TGCGCCAGCAGCCAACTGACTCCACCCGAGACCCAGTACTTC.

This clonotype was recorded many times. The chain combines TRBV11-3 with TRBJ2-1; no reliable D call. Trimming shortened V by 7 bases and J by 2 bases, and 21 bases separated the two germline ends. The CDR3 loop spans 17 amino acids. Germline V gene sequence: CDR1 SGHNT, CDR2 YENEEA. CDR3 loop: CASTSLPDPAAYNEQFF. Here the CDR3 DNA reads TGTGCCAGCACCTCTTTACCCGATCCAGCTGCCTACAATGAGCAGTTCTTC.

This clonotype was seen only a few times. The chain employs TRBV20-1 and TRBJ1-5; D not resolved. There are 18 residues in the CDR3. The germline V gene encodes CDR1 DFQATT and CDR2 SNEGSKA (reference sequence). Deletions cut 2 bases from V and 5 bases from J, with 25 bases between. The CDR3 sequence: CSARTGFVGLLLDQPQHF. Here the CDR3 DNA reads TGCAGTGCTAGAACGGGGTTCGTAGGTCTCCTCTTAGATCAGCCCCAGCATTTT.

This chain connects TRBV3-1 to TRBJ2-7, with D perhaps TRBD1 (5 bases). Trimming took off 1 base at V and 0 bases at J, with 7 bases between the two ends. The CDR3 has 14 amino acids. Germline assignment: CDR1 LGHDT and CDR2 YNNKEL (reference sequence). The CDR3 nucleotides are TGTGCCAGCAGCCAAGTTAGGGGCTCCTACGAGCAGTACTTC. Its translation is CASSQVRGSYEQYF.